This T cell receptor beta chain was recovered during a study of blood T cell repertoires in COVID-19. Study in general: The United States, Italy and Spain were the sources of the acute and convalescent COVID-19 samples.

As handled by the study authors: Using reference gene primer amplification, nucleated cell counts were estimated. Profiled with immunoSEQ multiplex PCR; TCRdb holds only in-frame clones, not every one. V and J calls plus clone size are reproduced from that table; the DNA served to infer D and trimming. The table lists about 94,000 clones, over 75% of them singletons. The CDR3 extends over 14 amino acids. The germline V gene has CDR1 MRHNA and CDR2 SNTAGT. The ends lost 5 bases at V and 6 bases at J; junction bases unmatched: 9. Specimen: peripheral blood. The source of this sequence is a woman older than 75 with acute or convalescent COVID-19. This chain links TRBV6-4 with TRBJ1-1, with 7 bases fitting TRBD1. This CDR3 reads CASSPTDRFAEAFF. The DNA for the CDR3 is TGTGCCAGCAGTCCCACGGACAGGTTCGCTGAAGCTTTCTTT.